This T cell receptor (beta chain) was identified in a study of blood T cell repertoires in COVID-19. Looked up from germline, CDR1 is MDHEN and CDR2 is SYDVKM. With 7 bases removed from V and 12 bases from J, the gap between germline ends came to 7 bases. The CDR3 is 9 residues long. Clones were read by immunoSEQ multiplex PCR, and TCRdb kept only the in-frame ones, dropping some. The data contain 150,000 to 200,000 clones, about 74% of them singletons. The sequence was collected from a woman older than 75 with acute or convalescent COVID-19. What was sequenced was peripheral blood. V and J are TRBV28 and TRBJ2-1; no clear D. CDR3 nucleotides: TGTGCCAGCATAACAGTGCAGTTCTTC. It is translated as CASITVQFF.